One sample yielded the 5 T cell receptor beta chains listed below, sequenced in a study of PD-1 blockade in classical Hodgkin lymphoma. TCRdb's copy holds only in-frame clones and misses some; the assay was immunoSEQ multiplex PCR. Among 25,000 to 30,000 clones listed, around 83% were seen once. Noted time point: cycle 4 day 1 (C4D1), after five to seven weeks of nivolumab. Each and every patient relapsed after autologous stem cell transplantation, and patients got differing brentuximab vedotin exposure. Using magnetic negative selection, the CD4+ T cells were separated out of thawed PBMCs. Sequences were derived from CD4+ T cells from blood, sampled before the fourth cycle of nivolumab. Receptors were obtained from a human donor with classical Hodgkin lymphoma.

The rearrangement joins TRBV27 to TRBJ2-3; 10 nucleotides match TRBD2. The CDR3 extends over 13 amino acids. V trimming: 6 bases; J trimming: 6 bases; junction bases outside the gene matches: 3. Per the germline V gene, CDR1 is MNHEY and CDR2 is SMNVEV (reference sequence). The CDR3 DNA is TGTGCCAGCAGATCTAGCGGGAGCGATACGCAGTATTTT. Protein: CASRSSGSDTQYF.

This CDR3 reads CASSFGRTAEAFF. The CDR3 region has the DNA TGTGCCAGCAGCTTTGGGCGGACAGCTGAAGCTTTCTTT. The genes are TRBV7-2 and TRBJ1-1, with D perhaps TRBD1 (6 bases). With 3 bases removed from V and 6 bases from J, the gap between germline ends came to 11 bases. This CDR3 comprises 13 residues. Germline assignment: CDR1 SGHTA and CDR2 FQGNSA.

The CDR3 loop reads CASSLPLGGEQFF. The CDR3 nucleotides read TGTGCCAGTAGCCTCCCTTTAGGGGGCGAGCAGTTCTTC. The rearrangement joins TRBV19 to TRBJ2-1; 7 bases are a match to TRBD1. The trim removed 6 bases at V and 10 bases at J, leaving 9 bases unmatched. CDR1 and CDR2 (germline): LNHDA, SQIVND (reference sequence). This CDR3 has 13 amino acids.

This chain uses TRBV10-3 with TRBJ1-1, with D possibly being TRBD1 (5 bases). This CDR3 has 13 amino acids. Per the germline V gene, CDR1 is ENHRY and CDR2 is SYGVKD. With 6 bases removed from V and 3 bases from J, the gap between germline ends came to 11 bases. The CDR3 DNA reads as TGTGCCATCAGAAGACTGGGGGACACTGAAGCTTTCTTT. Translated: CAIRRLGDTEAFF.

In DNA, the CDR3 is TGTGCCAGCAGTTTTTCCCGGACAGGGGGAAGCCAAGAGACCCAGTACTTC. This codes for CASSFSRTGGSQETQYF. The chain links TRBV5-6 to TRBJ2-5; 10 bases are a match to TRBD1. The CDR3 is 17 residues long. The V gene's germline CDR1 is SGHDT and CDR2 YYEEEE. V lost 5 bases and J lost 1; bases outside the gene matches: 11.